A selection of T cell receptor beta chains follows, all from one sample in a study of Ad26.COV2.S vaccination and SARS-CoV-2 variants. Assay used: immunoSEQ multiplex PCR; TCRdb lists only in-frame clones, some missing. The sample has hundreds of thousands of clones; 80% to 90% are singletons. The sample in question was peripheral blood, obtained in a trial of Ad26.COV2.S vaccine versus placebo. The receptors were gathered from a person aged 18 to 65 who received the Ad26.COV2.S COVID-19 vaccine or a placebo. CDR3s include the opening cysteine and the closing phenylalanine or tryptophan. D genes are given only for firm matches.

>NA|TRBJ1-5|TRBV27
TGTGCCAGCAGGGAAGGAGGGGGATTCCAGCCCCAGCATTTT
CASREGGGFQPQHF
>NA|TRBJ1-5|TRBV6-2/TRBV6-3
TGTGCCAGCAGTCGGGATACAGAGGGTAATCAGCCCCAGCATTTT
CASSRDTEGNQPQHF
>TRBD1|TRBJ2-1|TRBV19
TGTGCCACCGGGACAGGGGTTAATCCGGGAAAGCAGTTCTTC
CATGTGVNPGKQFF
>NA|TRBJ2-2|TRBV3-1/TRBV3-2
TGTGCCAGCAGCCAAGTTCAACTCTCCGGCACCGGGGAGCTGTTTTTT
CASSQVQLSGTGELFF
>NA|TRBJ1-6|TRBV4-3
TGCGCCAGCAGCCAATCGGACAGTAGGAACTCACCCCTCCACTTT
CASSQSDSRNSPLHF
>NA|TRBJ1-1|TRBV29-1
TGCAGCGTAGAAAGGTCGGGACACGGAGGAACTGAAGCTTTCTTT
CSVERSGHGGTEAFF
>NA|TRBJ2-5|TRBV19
TGTGCCAGTAGTAGTAGTCCACGGGCTTTCCAAGAGACCCAGTACTTC
CASSSSPRAFQETQYF
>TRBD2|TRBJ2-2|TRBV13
TGTGCCAGCAGCAGTGGACTAGCGGGAGTTAACACCGGGGAGCTGTTTTTT
CASSSGLAGVNTGELFF
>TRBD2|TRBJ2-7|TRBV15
TGTGCCACCAGCAGAGCGACTAGCGGGGAATACGAGCAGTACTTC
CATSRATSGEYEQYF
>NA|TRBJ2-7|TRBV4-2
TGTGCCAGCAGCCAAGATCTCGGTTATGGCCTCGAGCAGTACTTC
CASSQDLGYGLEQYF
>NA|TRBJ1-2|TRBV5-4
TGTGCCAGCAGCTTGGACAGCACCTATGGCTACACCTTC
CASSLDSTYGYTF